This T cell receptor (beta chain) originates from a study of shared clonotypes between healthy human individuals. Clones were sequenced by immunoSEQ multiplex PCR, and TCRdb holds only the in-frame ones, with some missing. The data contain approximately 2.3 million clones, more than 85% of them singletons. Unmatched junction bases numbered 10, after V lost 4 bases and J lost 6 bases. The CDR3 loop spans 14 amino acids. Germline-derived CDR1 and CDR2 are SGHTS and YDEGEE. The donor cohort consisted entirely of Caucasian adults residing in Nashville, Tennessee. The sequence was collected from a man in his late teens or twenties in good health. Some clones in this sample may be carry-over from other donors' samples. This chain connects TRBV5-8 to TRBJ2-7, with 7 nucleotides matching TRBD1. Sequencing was done on a sample of naive CD4+ T cells from PBMCs. The subset was: CD45RA+ positively selected. The CDR3 here is CASSGTAWGSEQYF. The CDR3 bases are TGTGCCAGCAGCGGGACAGCCTGGGGAAGCGAGCAGTACTTC.